This T cell receptor (beta chain) was documented in a study of T cell clonality in common variable immunodeficiency. Study outcomes and limitations: Patient heterogeneity in the CVID cohort limited correlations between repertoire features and clinical complications. Fewer deletions and N-nucleotide insertions were reportedly seen in common variable immunodeficiency TCR beta sequences.

Worth noting for this clone: As yet, its antigen is unknown. The read terminates 3 residues ahead of where the CDR3 ends, so the germline J gene completes it. The same CDR3 can be traced to other DNA sequences in this sample.

Profiled with immunoSEQ multiplex PCR; TCRdb holds only in-frame clones, not every one. The sample contains 25,000 to 30,000 clones, none of them singletons. The CVID group had roughly 15 females and around 29 males, mean age approximately 40. Replacement immunoglobulin had been given to every CVID subject for at least one year. CVID subjects were neither ill nor on immunomodulatory or immunosuppressive medication at sampling. This CDR3 has 15 residues. Trimming at V came to 3 bases and at J to 0 bases, leaving 2 bases not matched to a gene. Germline V lookup: CDR1 LNHDA, CDR2 SQIVND (reference sequence).

Sequenced material: peripheral blood mononuclear cells. The TCR comes from a human donor with common variable immunodeficiency. This chain joins TRBV19 and TRBJ2-1; 7 nucleotides align to TRBD1. The CDR3 sequence is CASSIGDSSYNEQFF. The sequenced part of the CDR3 DNA is TGTGCCAGTAGTATTGGGGACAGCTCCTACAATGAG.